This T cell receptor beta chain is from a study of blood T cells in healthy people across ages. General observations from the study: When set beside aged donors, long-lived donors presented more naive CD4+ cells and higher diversity. Strong correlation linked observed beta diversity and percent naive T cells.

Each sample yielded at least 6 million isolated PBMCs. Primers used in a second PCR of roughly 6 to 11 cycles were a sample-barcoded 5' primer and a J-beta primer mix. Unique molecular identifiers of 12 random nucleotides labeled each cDNA. TCRdb itself ran the 5' RACE reads through MiXCR, one entry per CDR3 protein. The sample lists 1.5 million to 2 million distinct CDR3 sequences; about 50% were seen once. Looked up from germline, CDR1 is MNHEY and CDR2 is SVGAGI. The CDR3 has 10 amino acids. The germline V and J ends were trimmed by 7 bases and 12 bases, with 12 bases remaining between them. This clonotype was recorded a few times. Its antigen is as yet unknown.

This TCR derives from a woman aged 40 to 50 in good health. The chain couples TRBV6-5 to TRBJ2-5; D is uncertain. The sample consisted of blood. CDR3 region: CASKRNREYF. CDR3 DNA sequence: TGTGCCAGCAAGAGGAATAGGGAGTACTTC.